The 27 T cell receptor beta chains reported below all come from one sample, sequenced in a study of blood T cell repertoires in COVID-19. The method was immunoSEQ multiplex PCR; TCRdb's version includes in-frame clones alone and lacks a portion of them. The table includes about 380,000 clones, 88% detected once. Sequencing input: PBMCs or T cells enriched from blood (not recorded which). The receptors here all came from a woman between 18 and 29 years old who had recovered from COVID-19.

V usage is TRBV4-3 and J usage is TRBJ2-1; 9 nucleotides match TRBD2. Germline V gives CDR1 LGHNA, CDR2 YSLEER. This CDR3 comprises 17 residues. J lost 2 bases, V lost 2 bases, and 7 bases had no gene match. The DNA for the CDR3 is TGCGCCAGCAGCCAAAACGGCGGCGGGGGGGCCTACAATGAGCAGTTCTTC. Translated: CASSQNGGGGAYNEQFF.

This clone was detected a few times. The chain is built from TRBV18 and TRBJ1-2; TRBD1 is a possible D gene (5 bases). Germline V gene sequence: CDR1 KGHSH, CDR2 LQKENI. The CDR3 covers 17 residues. V was clipped by 4 bases and J by 0 bases, with 18 bases between them. DNA of the CDR3: TGTGCCAGCTCACTCCGGGACGGACGACTAGCTAACTATGGCTACACCTTC. It specifies CASSLRDGRLANYGYTF. Combining the CDR3 with reference TRBV18 and TRBJ1-2 gives the whole variable domain NAGVMQNPRHLVRRRGQEARLRCSPMKGHSHVYWYRQLPEEGLKFMVYLQKENIIDESGMPKERFSAEFPKEGPSILRIQQVVRGDSAAYFCASSLRDGRLANYGYTFGSGTRLTVV.

The chain recombines TRBV19 with TRBJ2-5, with 7 bases matching TRBD2. V lost 4 bases and J lost 2; bases outside the gene matches: 4. The CDR3 extends over 14 amino acids. The V gene's germline CDR1 is LNHDA and CDR2 SQIVND (reference sequence). DNA for the CDR3: TGTGCCAGTAGTACCCTCGGGGGGCAAGAGACCCAGTACTTC. This codes for CASSTLGGQETQYF.

The J gene is TRBJ1-4, the V gene TRBV5-1; 7 bases align to TRBD1. Germline V gene data show CDR1 as SGHRS and CDR2 as YFSETQ. After removal of 0 bases from V and 5 bases from J, the junction contained 7 bases not matched to a gene. This CDR3 region has 16 residues. Here the CDR3 reads CASSLESGGRNEKLFF. DNA of the CDR3: TGCGCCAGCAGCTTGGAATCAGGGGGGAGAAATGAAAAACTGTTTTTT.

J is TRBJ2-7 and V is TRBV11-2; 15 bases agree with TRBD2. The CDR3 is 15 residues long. The junction had 4 bases not matched to a gene; V was cut back by 4 bases and J by 6 bases. Germline CDR1 and CDR2: SGHAT and FQNNGV. Here the CDR3 reads CASSSGTSGGIEQYF. The CDR3, as DNA: TGTGCCAGCAGCTCCGGGACTAGCGGGGGGATCGAGCAGTACTTC. Looking up the rest from reference TRBV11-2 and TRBJ2-7 gives the full variable domain: EAGVAQSPRYKIIEKRQSVAFWCNPISGHATLYWYQQILGQGPKLLIQFQNNGVVDDSQLPKDRFSAERLKGVDSTLKIQPAKLEDSAVYLCASSSGTSGGIEQYFGPGTRLTVT.

This clone was counted between two and nine times. This chain joins TRBV7-6 and TRBJ1-5; D might be TRBD1 (5 bases). This CDR3 is built from 14 residues. V was trimmed by 5 bases and J by 3 bases, leaving 11 bases between them. Germline assignment: CDR1 SGHVS and CDR2 FNYEAQ. DNA of the CDR3: TGTGCCAGCAGCGGAGGGGTCTCCAATCAGCCCCAGCATTTT. Its translation is CASSGGVSNQPQHF.

This chain joins TRBV5-5 and TRBJ1-6; no clear D gene. This CDR3 region has 14 residues. V shed 0 bases and J shed 4 bases, with 5 bases lying between them. CDR1 and CDR2 from the germline V gene are SGHKS and YYEKEE (reference sequence). CDR3 protein: CASSLGLYNSPLHF. The CDR3 DNA is TGTGCCAGCAGCTTGGGACTGTATAATTCACCCCTCCACTTT.

The gene calls are TRBV7-8 and TRBJ1-4; 8 bases agree with TRBD1. V lost 6 bases, J lost 5 bases, and 5 bases stayed unmatched. Germline CDR1 SGHVS, CDR2 FQNEAQ. The CDR3 is made up of 14 amino acids. For the CDR3, the DNA is TGTGCCAGCAGTGGGGACAGGTGGAATGAAAAACTGTTTTTT. Its translation is CASSGDRWNEKLFF.

The CDR3 DNA sequence: TGTGCCAGCAGCTTGCCTAGCGCGGAGACCCAGTACTTC. Its protein product is CASSLPSAETQYF. The genes are TRBV5-4 and TRBJ2-5; D is perhaps TRBD2 (6 bases). Germline V gives CDR1 SGHNT, CDR2 YYREEE (reference sequence). V shed 1 base and J shed 5 bases, with 9 bases lying between them. CDR3 length: 13 residues.

This rearrangement joins TRBV12-3 or TRBV12-4 to TRBJ2-3, with D possibly TRBD1 on 6 matching bases. CDR3 length: 12 residues. Trimming stripped 2 bases from V and 6 bases from J, with 6 bases between. The CDR3 is CASSLTGDTQYF. As DNA, the CDR3 is TGTGCCAGCAGTTTAACAGGGGATACGCAGTATTTT.

The rearrangement uses TRBV7-3 and TRBJ2-7, with 13 positions matching TRBD2. Trimming cost V 4 bases and J 7 bases; bases outside gene matches: 4. The V gene's germline CDR1 is SGHTA and CDR2 FQGTGA. CDR3 size: 14 residues. The DNA of the CDR3 is TGTGCCAGCAGCTCGGGACTAGCGGGGAGTGAGCAGTACTTC. Translating it yields CASSSGLAGSEQYF.

This chain's CDR3 is CASSFDRVNYGYTF. CDR3 coding DNA: TGTGCCAGCAGCTTTGACAGGGTGAACTATGGCTACACCTTC. The V call is TRBV11-2, the J call TRBJ1-2; 7 nucleotides agree with TRBD1. Trimming cost V 3 bases and J 2 bases; bases outside gene matches: 3. The CDR3 covers 14 residues. Germline CDR1 SGHAT, CDR2 FQNNGV.

Ten or more counts support this clone. The chain combines TRBV6-2 or TRBV6-3 with TRBJ2-5, with no clear D. The V gene lost 0 bases and the J gene lost 1 base, with 9 bases spanning the gap. The CDR3 runs to 15 residues. CDR1 and CDR2 from the germline V gene are MNHEY and SVGEGT. Written as DNA, the CDR3 is TGTGCCAGCAGTTACTCTGTAGAGCCCCAAGAGACCCAGTACTTC. Amino acids: CASSYSVEPQETQYF.

The chain links TRBV28 to TRBJ2-7, with 10 bases fitting TRBD1. Germline assignment: CDR1 MDHEN and CDR2 SYDVKM. Trimming cost V 8 bases and J 4 bases; bases outside gene matches: 11. CDR3 size: 15 residues. The CDR3, as DNA: TGTGCCAGCTTTGCCTCCGGGACAGGGGTTTACGAGCAGTACTTC. Its protein product is CASFASGTGVYEQYF.

The gene calls are TRBV4-1 and TRBJ1-5, with unresolved D. This CDR3 is built from 19 residues. Trimming removed 4 bases from V and 0 bases from J, with 22 bases in between. Looked up from germline, CDR1 is MGHRA and CDR2 is YSYEKL. DNA of the CDR3: TGCGCCAGCAGCCTACAGCCAAAAGGATCGAAAGTTAGCAATCAGCCCCAGCATTTT. This translates into CASSLQPKGSKVSNQPQHF.

The gene calls are TRBV7-8 and TRBJ1-5, with D perhaps matching TRBD1 (5 bases). Per germline, CDR1 SGHVS and CDR2 FQNEAQ. Trimming stripped 6 bases from V and 2 bases from J, with 11 bases between. The CDR3 spans 14 residues. The DNA for the CDR3 is TGTGCCAGCAGTTTTACAGGTCGCAATCAGCCCCAGCATTTT. It translates to CASSFTGRNQPQHF.

The V call is TRBV7-2, the J call TRBJ2-5; 8 nucleotides agree with TRBD2. The CDR3 runs 15 residues. Germline trimming cut 5 bases from V and 5 bases from J; bases unmatched to any gene: 10. Germline CDR1 SGHTA, CDR2 FQGNSA. CDR3 in DNA: TGTGCCAGCAGCATACGCTTCGGGGGGGCGGAGACCCAGTACTTC. Protein product: CASSIRFGGAETQYF. The full variable domain, rest sourced from reference TRBV7-2 and TRBJ2-5, is GAGVSQSPSNKVTEKGKDVELRCDPISGHTALYWYRQSLGQGLEFLIYFQGNSAPDKSGLPSDRFSAERTGGSVSTLTIQRTQQEDSAVYLCASSIRFGGAETQYFGPGTRLLVL.

The chain carries TRBV3-1 (or the pseudogene TRBV3-2) and TRBJ2-3; D possibly corresponds to TRBD1 (6 bases). The V end was cut by 4 bases, the J end by 3 bases, with 11 bases between. CDR3 length: 14 amino acids. Germline CDR1 is LGHDT and CDR2 is YNNKEL (reference sequence). Here the CDR3 DNA reads TGTGCCAGCAGCCCGGGACACCCAACAGATACGCAGTATTTT. This codes for CASSPGHPTDTQYF.

The chain uses TRBV7-2 and TRBJ1-2, with D unresolved. Trimming shortened V by 2 bases and J by 8 bases, and 6 bases separated the two germline ends. CDR1 and CDR2 (germline): SGHTA, FQGNSA. The CDR3 has 11 residues. This chain's CDR3 is CASSLLGGYTF. For the CDR3, the DNA is TGTGCCAGCAGCTTACTCGGGGGCTACACCTTC.

The chain couples TRBV9 to TRBJ1-1; maybe TRBD1 (5 bases). Germline loops: CDR1 SGDLS, CDR2 YYNGEE. The CDR3 loop spans 16 amino acids. Trimming shortened V by 0 bases and J by 1 base, and 13 bases separated the two germline ends. CDR3 loop: CASSVDQGGRNTEAFF. CDR3 in DNA: TGTGCCAGCAGCGTAGATCAGGGTGGAAGGAACACTGAAGCTTTCTTT.

CDR3 coding DNA: TGTGCCAGCAGTGAAGAGGACATACGCGCTAACTATGGCTACACCTTC. This codes for CASSEEDIRANYGYTF. The chain has TRBV6-1 and TRBJ1-2; a weak D match, TRBD1 (5 bases). The CDR3 is 16 residues long. Trimming stripped 1 base from V and 0 bases from J, with 12 bases between. Per germline, CDR1 MNHNS and CDR2 SASEGT.

This chain joins TRBV4-2 and TRBJ1-6, with D maybe TRBD1 (5 bases). The germline V gene encodes CDR1 LGHNA and CDR2 YNFKEQ. V gave up 0 bases and J gave up 7 bases, with 16 bases separating them. The CDR3 has 17 amino acids. The CDR3 coding sequence is TGTGCCAGCAGCCAAGATTTTCTACGTGGGGGGAATTCACCCCTCCACTTT. Translating it yields CASSQDFLRGGNSPLHF.

The chain recombines TRBV27 with TRBJ2-7, with 11 bases fitting TRBD2. The CDR3 extends over 18 amino acids. Trimming took 7 bases from V and 4 from J; bases not matched to a gene: 18. Germline V gene sequence: CDR1 MNHEY, CDR2 SMNVEV (reference sequence). The CDR3 region has the DNA TGTGCCAGCACAAAGGTGTTAGCGGGGGGGCCGAGTGCGTACGAGCAGTACTTC. Its protein product is CASTKVLAGGPSAYEQYF.

This clone has only one observation. CDR3 sequence: CASSGISGYGYTF. The DNA of the CDR3 is TGTGCCAGCAGCGGCATCTCTGGCTATGGCTACACCTTC. The chain has TRBV5-5 and TRBJ1-2; D remains unclear. CDR1 is SGHKS, CDR2 YYEKEE, per germline (reference sequence). The CDR3 loop spans 13 amino acids. The ends were cut back, 4 bases at V and 4 bases at J, with 11 bases in the middle.

The chain combines TRBV5-1 with TRBJ2-3; TRBD2 agrees at 10 bases. CDR3 size: 16 residues. CDR1 SGHRS and CDR2 YFSETQ come from the germline V gene. Trimming removed 4 bases from V and 4 bases from J; junction bases left unmatched: 9. CDR3 residues: CASSLGTSDRSDTQYF. CDR3 sequence (DNA): TGCGCCAGCAGCCTTGGGACTAGCGATCGATCAGATACGCAGTATTTT. Combining the CDR3 with reference TRBV5-1 and TRBJ2-3 gives the whole variable domain KAGVTQTPRYLIKTRGQQVTLSCSPISGHRSVSWYQQTPGQGLQFLFEYFSETQRNKGNFPGRFSGRQFSNSRSEMNVSTLELGDSALYLCASSLGTSDRSDTQYFGPGTRLTVL.

This clone was counted once. Other nucleotide sequences from this sample produce the same CDR3. V and J are TRBV5-1 and TRBJ1-5; D unresolved. Germline lookup yields CDR1 SGHRS and CDR2 YFSETQ. Trimming removed 2 bases from V and 0 bases from J, with 6 bases in between. The CDR3 has 14 residues. The CDR3 sequence is CASSLSGSNQPQHF. As DNA, the CDR3 is TGCGCCAGCAGCTTAAGCGGTAGCAATCAGCCCCAGCATTTT.

With respect to this clone: The sample carries other DNA sequences with the same CDR3. The chain employs TRBV30 and TRBJ1-2; 8 nucleotides match TRBD1. V shed 2 bases, J shed 4 bases, and the junction held 3 bases outside the gene matches. This CDR3 is 13 amino acids long. Germline V gene lookup returns CDR1 GTSNPN and CDR2 SVGIG (reference sequence). The CDR3 sequence is CAWSPGTGYGYTF. CDR3 in DNA: TGTGCCTGGAGTCCCGGGACAGGCTATGGCTACACCTTC.